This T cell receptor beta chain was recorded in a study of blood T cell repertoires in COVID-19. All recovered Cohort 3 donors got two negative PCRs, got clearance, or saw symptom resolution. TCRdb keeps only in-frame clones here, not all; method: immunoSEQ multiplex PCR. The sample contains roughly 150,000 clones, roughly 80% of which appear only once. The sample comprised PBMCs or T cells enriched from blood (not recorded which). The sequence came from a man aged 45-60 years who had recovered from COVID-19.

CDR3 amino acids: CSVRTGRTEAFF. CDR3 coding DNA: TGCAGCGTCCGGACAGGGAGGACTGAAGCTTTCTTT. The chain links TRBV29-1 to TRBJ1-1; 8 bases agree with TRBD1. This CDR3 has 12 amino acids. Germline lookup yields CDR1 SQVTM and CDR2 ANQGSEA. Trimming took 6 bases from V and 5 from J; bases not matched to a gene: 5.